The T cell receptor (beta chain) under discussion was sequenced for a study of OX40 agonist ivuxolimab in advanced cancers. The data were produced by immunoSEQ multiplex PCR, yet TCRdb's version contains in-frame clones alone and is incomplete. The top ten clones hold around 6.5% of a sample with some 74,000 clones, about 90% of them seen once. Trimming removed 3 bases from V and 1 base from J, with 15 bases in between. The CDR3 covers 16 residues. Germline V CDR1 and CDR2: SGDLS, YYNGEE. No patient had autoimmune disease or received systemic immunosuppression. J is TRBJ2-3 and V is TRBV9, with TRBD1 as a possible D gene (5 bases). Material: CD4+ or CD8+ T cells sorted from blood, obtained in a trial of the OX40 agonist ivuxolimab. This clonotype was obtained from an adult with an advanced solid tumor such as melanoma, head and neck, liver or kidney cancer. The CDR3 protein is CASSAWPQGGTDTQYF. DNA for the CDR3: TGTGCCAGCAGCGCCTGGCCGCAGGGCGGCACAGATACGCAGTATTTT.